This TCR beta chain is from a study of T cells after yellow fever vaccination. Study context: It was SMART-Seq v4 Ultra Low Input that prepared the fractions with low cell numbers.

5'RACE template switching added a universal primer site and UMIs to TCR cDNA. TCRdb redid the calling of the 5' RACE reads with MiXCR, one entry per CDR3 protein. The sample shows some 130,000 distinct CDR3 sequences, about 6.2% of them seen only once. Study-level results: Most clones from primary vaccination were detected again post-booster (roughly 95% CD4, roughly 91% CD8).

The CDR3 extends over 16 amino acids. From germline, CDR1 is ENHRY and CDR2 SYGVKD. Trimming took 6 bases from V and 6 from J, leaving 23 bases between them. Note on this clonotype: Its antigen is not identified.

Sequenced material: CD4+ T cells sorted from PBMCs, taken 10 days after the yellow fever booster vaccination. The origin of this receptor is a man between 25 and 39 years old who received the YFV17D yellow fever vaccine. The rearrangement links TRBV10-3 to TRBJ2-5; D perhaps matches TRBD1 (6 bases). CDR3 sequence: CAISDTKQGDVKTQYF. The CDR3 DNA sequence: TGTGCCATCAGCGATACCAAACAGGGCGACGTGAAGACCCAGTACTTC.